This T cell receptor beta chain emerged from a study of cytomegalovirus exposure and HLA in healthy donors. The V end lost 7 bases, the J end lost 0 bases, and 16 bases lay between the germline ends. The V gene's germline CDR1 is SGHRS and CDR2 YFSETQ. The CDR3 spans 15 residues. About this clone: Its antigen is not identified.

Study results and limitations: V- and J-gene trimming in TCR beta was tied to a missense DCLRE1C variant by an analysis performed later. The availability of immune exposure information extended only to CMV serostatus.

Primers included in the PCR were 60 Vbeta and 13 Jbeta primers. Generated by immunoSEQ multiplex PCR, the TCRdb table keeps only in-frame clones and is missing some. The sample yields about 190,000 clones, roughly 80% seen once. Sample: PBMCs. The chain combines TRBV5-1 with TRBJ1-2; D is unclear. The clonotype comes from a woman aged 18-29 years in good health and CMV-seronegative. The CDR3 region is CASCPGAATNYGYTF. The CDR3 DNA is TGCGCCAGCTGCCCGGGTGCAGCGACTAACTATGGCTACACCTTC.